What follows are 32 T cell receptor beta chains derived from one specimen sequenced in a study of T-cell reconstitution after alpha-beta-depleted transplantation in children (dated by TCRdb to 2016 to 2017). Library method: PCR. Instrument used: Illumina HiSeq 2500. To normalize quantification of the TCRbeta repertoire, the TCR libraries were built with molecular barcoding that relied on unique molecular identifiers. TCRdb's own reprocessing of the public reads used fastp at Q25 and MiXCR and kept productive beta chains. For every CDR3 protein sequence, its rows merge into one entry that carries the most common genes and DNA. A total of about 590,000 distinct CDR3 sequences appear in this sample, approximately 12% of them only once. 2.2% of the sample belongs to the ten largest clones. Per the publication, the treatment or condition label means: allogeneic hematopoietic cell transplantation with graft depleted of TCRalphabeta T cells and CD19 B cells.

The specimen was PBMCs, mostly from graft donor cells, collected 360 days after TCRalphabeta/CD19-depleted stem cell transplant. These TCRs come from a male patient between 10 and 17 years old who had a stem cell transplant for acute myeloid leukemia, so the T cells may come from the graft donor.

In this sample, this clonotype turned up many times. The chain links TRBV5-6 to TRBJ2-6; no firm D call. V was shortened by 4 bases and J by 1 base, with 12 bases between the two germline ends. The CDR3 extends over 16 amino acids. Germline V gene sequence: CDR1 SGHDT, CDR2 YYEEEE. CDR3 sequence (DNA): TGTGCCAGCAGCATGCTTTGGAGTTCTGGGGCCAACGTCCTGACTTTC. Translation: CASSMLWSSGANVLTF.

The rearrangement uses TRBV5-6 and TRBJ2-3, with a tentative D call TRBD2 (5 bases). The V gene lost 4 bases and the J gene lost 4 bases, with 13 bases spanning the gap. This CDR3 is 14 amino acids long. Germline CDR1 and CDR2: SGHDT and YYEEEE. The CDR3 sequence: CASSLGGESDTQYF. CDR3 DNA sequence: TGTGCCAGCAGCCTCGGAGGAGAGTCAGATACGCAGTATTTT.

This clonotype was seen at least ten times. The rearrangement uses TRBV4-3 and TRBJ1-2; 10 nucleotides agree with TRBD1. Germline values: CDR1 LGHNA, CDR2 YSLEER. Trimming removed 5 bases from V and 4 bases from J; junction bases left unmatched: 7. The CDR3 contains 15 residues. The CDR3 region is CASSNRDRGSYGYTF. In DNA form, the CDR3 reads TGCGCCAGCAGCAACCGGGACAGGGGAAGCTATGGCTACACCTTC.

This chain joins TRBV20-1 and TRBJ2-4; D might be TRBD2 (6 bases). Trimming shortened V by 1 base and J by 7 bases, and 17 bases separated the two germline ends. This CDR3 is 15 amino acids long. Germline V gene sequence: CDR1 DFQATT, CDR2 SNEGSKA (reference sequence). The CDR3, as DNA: TGCAGTGCTAGAGCTCTTCGACTAGGTCTGAACATTCAGTACTTC. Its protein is CSARALRLGLNIQYF.

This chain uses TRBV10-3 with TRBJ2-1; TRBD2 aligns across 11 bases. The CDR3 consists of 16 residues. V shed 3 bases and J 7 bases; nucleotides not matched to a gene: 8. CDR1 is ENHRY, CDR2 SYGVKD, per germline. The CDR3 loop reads CAISESSGRNTNEQFF. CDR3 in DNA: TGTGCCATCAGTGAATCTAGCGGGAGGAATACGAATGAGCAGTTCTTC.

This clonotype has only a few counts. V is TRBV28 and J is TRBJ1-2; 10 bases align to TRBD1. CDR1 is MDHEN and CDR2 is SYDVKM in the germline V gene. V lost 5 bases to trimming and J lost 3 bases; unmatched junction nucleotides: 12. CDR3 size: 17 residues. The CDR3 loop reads CASSTFDRGLYDYGYTF. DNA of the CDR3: TGTGCCAGCAGTACCTTTGACAGGGGGCTCTACGACTATGGCTACACCTTC.

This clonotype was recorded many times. In nucleotides, the CDR3 is TGCAGCGTTGTGAAACAGGGGCGGGGCGAGCAGTACTTC. This codes for CSVVKQGRGEQYF. The rearrangement uses TRBV29-1 and TRBJ2-7; maybe TRBD1 (7 bases). The germline gives CDR1 SQVTM, CDR2 ANQGSEA. CDR3 length: 13 amino acids. Trimming removed 4 bases from V and 6 bases from J, with 16 bases in between.

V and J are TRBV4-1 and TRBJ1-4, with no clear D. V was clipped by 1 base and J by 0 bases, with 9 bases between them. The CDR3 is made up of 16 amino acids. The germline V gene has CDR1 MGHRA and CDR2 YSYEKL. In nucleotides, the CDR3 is TGCGCCAGCAGCCAAGTGTCCGGAACAACTAATGAAAAACTGTTTTTT. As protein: CASSQVSGTTNEKLFF.

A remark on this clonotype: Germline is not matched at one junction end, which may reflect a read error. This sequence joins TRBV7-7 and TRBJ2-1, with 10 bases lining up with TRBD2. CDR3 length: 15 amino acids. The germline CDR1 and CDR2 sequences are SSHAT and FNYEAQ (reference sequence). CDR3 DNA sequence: TGTGCTAGCAGCTTGAGGCTAGCGGGAGACGGTGAGCAGTTCTTC. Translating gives CASSLRLAGDGEQFF. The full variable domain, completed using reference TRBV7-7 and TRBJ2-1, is GAGVSQSPRYKVTKRGQDVTLRCDPISSHATLYWYQQALGQGPEFLTYFNYEAQPDKSGLPSDRFSAERPEGSISTLTIQRTEQRDSAMYRCASSLRLAGDGEQFFGPGTRLTVL.

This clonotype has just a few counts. The CDR3 here is CASSQEPLGSLGDQYF. CDR3 nucleotide sequence: TGTGCCAGCAGCCAAGAACCCTTGGGCTCCTTGGGCGACCAGTACTTC. The chain joins TRBV4-2 to TRBJ2-5; D remains unclear. V was trimmed by 0 bases and J by 10 bases, leaving 21 bases between them. The V gene's germline CDR1 is LGHNA and CDR2 YNFKEQ. The CDR3 runs 16 residues.

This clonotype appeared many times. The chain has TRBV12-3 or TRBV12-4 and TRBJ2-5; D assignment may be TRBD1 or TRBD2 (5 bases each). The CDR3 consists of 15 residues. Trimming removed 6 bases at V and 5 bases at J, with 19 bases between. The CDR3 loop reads CASSVRESGAETQYF. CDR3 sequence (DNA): TGTGCCAGCAGCGTAAGGGAGTCCGGGGCGGAGACCCAGTACTTC.

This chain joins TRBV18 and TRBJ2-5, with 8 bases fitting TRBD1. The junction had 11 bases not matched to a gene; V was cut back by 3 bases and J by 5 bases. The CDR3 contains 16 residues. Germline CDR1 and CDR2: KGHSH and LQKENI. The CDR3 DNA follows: TGTGCCAGCTCACCTTCCCGGACAGGGAAGGGGGAGACCCAGTACTTC. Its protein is CASSPSRTGKGETQYF.

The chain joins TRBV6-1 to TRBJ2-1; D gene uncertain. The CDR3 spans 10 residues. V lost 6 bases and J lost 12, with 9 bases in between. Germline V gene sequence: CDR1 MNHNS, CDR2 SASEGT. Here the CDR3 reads CASSAIRQFF. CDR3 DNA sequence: TGTGCCAGCAGCGCAATTAGGCAGTTCTTC.

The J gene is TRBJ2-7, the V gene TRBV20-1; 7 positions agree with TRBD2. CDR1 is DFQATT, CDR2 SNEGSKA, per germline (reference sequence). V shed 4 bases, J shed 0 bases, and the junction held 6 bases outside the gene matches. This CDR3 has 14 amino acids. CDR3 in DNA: TGCAGTGCTACTAGCGGTGTGAGCTCCTACGAGCAGTACTTC. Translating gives CSATSGVSSYEQYF.

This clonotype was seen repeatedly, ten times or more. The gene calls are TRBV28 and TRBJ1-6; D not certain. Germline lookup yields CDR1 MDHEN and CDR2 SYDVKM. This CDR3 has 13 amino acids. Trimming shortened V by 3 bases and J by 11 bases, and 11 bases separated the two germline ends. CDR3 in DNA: TGTGCCAGCAGTTTTCGAGGCCCTGCACCCCTCCACTTT. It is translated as CASSFRGPAPLHF.

This CDR3 reads CASIPGGQGRKGNQPQHF. CDR3 bases: TGCGCCAGCATCCCTGGGGGACAGGGAAGGAAAGGCAATCAGCCCCAGCATTTT. This chain uses TRBV5-1 with TRBJ1-5; 9 bases are a match to TRBD1. The germline gives CDR1 SGHRS, CDR2 YFSETQ. The J segment lost 2 bases and the V segment lost 6 bases, leaving 15 bases of the junction unmatched. The CDR3 has 18 amino acids. Supplemented by reference TRBV5-1 and TRBJ1-5, the full variable domain reads KAGVTQTPRYLIKTRGQQVTLSCSPISGHRSVSWYQQTPGQGLQFLFEYFSETQRNKGNFPGRFSGRQFSNSRSEMNVSTLELGDSALYLCASIPGGQGRKGNQPQHFGDGTRLSIL.

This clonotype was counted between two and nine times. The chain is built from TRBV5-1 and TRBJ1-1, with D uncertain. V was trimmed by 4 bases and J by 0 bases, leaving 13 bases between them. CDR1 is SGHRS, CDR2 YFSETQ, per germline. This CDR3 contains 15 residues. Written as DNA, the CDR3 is TGCGCCAGCAGCCCTTGGAGGACGTTGAACACTGAAGCTTTCTTT. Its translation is CASSPWRTLNTEAFF.

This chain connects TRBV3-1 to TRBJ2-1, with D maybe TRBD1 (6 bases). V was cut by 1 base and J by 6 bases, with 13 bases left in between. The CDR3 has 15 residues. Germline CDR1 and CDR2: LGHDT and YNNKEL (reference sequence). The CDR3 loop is CASSQVQGLGNEQFF. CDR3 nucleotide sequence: TGTGCCAGCAGCCAAGTACAGGGTTTGGGCAATGAGCAGTTCTTC.

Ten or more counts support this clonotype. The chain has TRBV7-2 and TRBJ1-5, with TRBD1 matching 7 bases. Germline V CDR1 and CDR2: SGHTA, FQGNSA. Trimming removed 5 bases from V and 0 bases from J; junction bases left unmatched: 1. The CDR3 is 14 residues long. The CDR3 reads CASSQGGSNQPQHF. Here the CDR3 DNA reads TGTGCCAGCAGCCAGGGGGGTAGCAATCAGCCCCAGCATTTT.

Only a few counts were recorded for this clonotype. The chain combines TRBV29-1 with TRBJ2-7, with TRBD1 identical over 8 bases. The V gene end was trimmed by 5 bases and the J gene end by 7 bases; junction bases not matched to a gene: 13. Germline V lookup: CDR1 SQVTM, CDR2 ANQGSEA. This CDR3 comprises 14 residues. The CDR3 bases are TGCAGCGTTTTTGTGCAGGGGGCGAAGTCAGAGCAGTACTTC. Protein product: CSVFVQGAKSEQYF.

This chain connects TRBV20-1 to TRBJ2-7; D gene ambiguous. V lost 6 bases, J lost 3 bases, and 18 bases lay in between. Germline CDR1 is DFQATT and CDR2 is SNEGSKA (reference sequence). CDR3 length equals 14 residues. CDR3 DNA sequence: TGCAGTGCCCACGCTTGGAGTGAACTCTACGAGCAGTACTTC. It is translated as CSAHAWSELYEQYF.

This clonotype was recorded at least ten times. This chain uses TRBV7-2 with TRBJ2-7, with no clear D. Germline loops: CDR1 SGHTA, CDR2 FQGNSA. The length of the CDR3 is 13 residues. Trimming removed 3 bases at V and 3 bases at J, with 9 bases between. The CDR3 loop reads CASSLNPGYEQYF. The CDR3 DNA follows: TGTGCCAGCAGCTTGAACCCCGGCTACGAGCAGTACTTC. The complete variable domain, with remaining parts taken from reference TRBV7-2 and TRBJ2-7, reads GAGVSQSPSNKVTEKGKDVELRCDPISGHTALYWYRQSLGQGLEFLIYFQGNSAPDKSGLPSDRFSAERTGGSVSTLTIQRTQQEDSAVYLCASSLNPGYEQYFGPGTRLTVT.

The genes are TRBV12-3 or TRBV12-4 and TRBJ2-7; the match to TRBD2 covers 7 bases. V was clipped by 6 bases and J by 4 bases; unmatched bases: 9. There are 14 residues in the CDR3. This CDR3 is CASRNSGSFYEQYF. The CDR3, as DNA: TGTGCCAGCAGAAATAGCGGGTCATTTTACGAGCAGTACTTC.

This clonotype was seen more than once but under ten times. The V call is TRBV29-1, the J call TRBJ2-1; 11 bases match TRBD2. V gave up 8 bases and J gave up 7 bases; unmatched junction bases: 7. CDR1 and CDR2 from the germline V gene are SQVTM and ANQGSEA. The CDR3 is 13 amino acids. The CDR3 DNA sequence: TGCAGCCTTAGCGGGAGGGCGGGTAATGAGCAGTTCTTC. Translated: CSLSGRAGNEQFF.

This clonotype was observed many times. The CDR3 sequence is CASIYAYGITEAFF. CDR3 sequence (DNA): TGTGCCAGCATCTACGCGTACGGGATCACTGAAGCTTTCTTT. The rearrangement links TRBV6-1 to TRBJ1-1, with unresolved D. The CDR3 spans 14 residues. Germline lookup yields CDR1 MNHNS and CDR2 SASEGT. Between the trimmed V and J ends, which lost 7 bases and 4 bases, there was a span of 16 bases.

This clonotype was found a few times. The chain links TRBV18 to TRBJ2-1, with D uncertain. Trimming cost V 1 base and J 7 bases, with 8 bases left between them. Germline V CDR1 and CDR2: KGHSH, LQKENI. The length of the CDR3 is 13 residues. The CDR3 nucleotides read TGTGCCAGCTCACCACATCTGGTAAATGAGCAGTTCTTC. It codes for CASSPHLVNEQFF.

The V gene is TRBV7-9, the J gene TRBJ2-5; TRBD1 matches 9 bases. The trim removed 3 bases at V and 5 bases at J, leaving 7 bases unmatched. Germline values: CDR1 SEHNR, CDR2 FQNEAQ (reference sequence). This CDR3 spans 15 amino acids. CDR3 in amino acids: CASSFKDRGRETQYF. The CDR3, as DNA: TGTGCCAGCAGCTTTAAGGACAGGGGACGGGAGACCCAGTACTTC. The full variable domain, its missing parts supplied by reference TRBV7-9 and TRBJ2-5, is DTGVSQNPRHKITKRGQNVTFRCDPISEHNRLYWYRQTLGQGPEFLTYFQNEAQLEKSRLLSDRFSAERPKGSFSTLEIQRTEQGDSAMYLCASSFKDRGRETQYFGPGTRLLVL.

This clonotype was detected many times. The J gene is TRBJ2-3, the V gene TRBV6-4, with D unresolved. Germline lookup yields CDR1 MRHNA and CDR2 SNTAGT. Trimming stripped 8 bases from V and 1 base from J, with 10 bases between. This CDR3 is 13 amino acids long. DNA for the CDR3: TGTGCCAGCCGTCGGACGGGCACAGATACGCAGTATTTT. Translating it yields CASRRTGTDTQYF.

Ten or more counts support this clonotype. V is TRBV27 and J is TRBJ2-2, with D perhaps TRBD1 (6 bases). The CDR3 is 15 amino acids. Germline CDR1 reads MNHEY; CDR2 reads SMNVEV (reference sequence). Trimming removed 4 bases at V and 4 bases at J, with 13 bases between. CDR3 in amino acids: CASSSRGRGTGELFF. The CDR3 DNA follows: TGTGCCAGCAGTTCCAGGGGAAGGGGCACCGGGGAGCTGTTTTTT.

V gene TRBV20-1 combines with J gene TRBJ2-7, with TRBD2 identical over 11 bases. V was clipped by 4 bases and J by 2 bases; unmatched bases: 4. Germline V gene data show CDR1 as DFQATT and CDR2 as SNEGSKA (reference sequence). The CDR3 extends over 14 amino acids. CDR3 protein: CSANGLAGPYEQYF. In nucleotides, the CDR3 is TGCAGTGCTAACGGACTAGCGGGCCCCTACGAGCAGTACTTC.

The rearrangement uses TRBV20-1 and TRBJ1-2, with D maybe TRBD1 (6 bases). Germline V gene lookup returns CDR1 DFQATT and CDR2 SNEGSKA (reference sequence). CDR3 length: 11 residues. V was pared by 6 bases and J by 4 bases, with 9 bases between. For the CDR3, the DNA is TGCAGTGCCACAGGGCTCTATGGCTACACCTTC. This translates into CSATGLYGYTF.

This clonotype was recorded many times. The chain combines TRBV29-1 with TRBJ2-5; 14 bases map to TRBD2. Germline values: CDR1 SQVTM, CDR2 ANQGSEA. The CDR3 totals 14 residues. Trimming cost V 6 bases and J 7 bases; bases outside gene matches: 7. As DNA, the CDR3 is TGCAGCGTCGGGACTAGCGGGAGCTTAGGGACCCAGTACTTC. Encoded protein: CSVGTSGSLGTQYF. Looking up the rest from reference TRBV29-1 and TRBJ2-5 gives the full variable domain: SAVISQKPSRDICQRGTSLTIQCQVDSQVTMMFWYRQQPGQSLTLIATANQGSEATYESGFVIDKFPISRPNLTFSTLTVSNMSPEDSSIYLCSVGTSGSLGTQYFGPGTRLLVL.